Presented here are 27 T cell receptor beta chains from one specimen sequenced in a study of blood T cell repertoires in COVID-19. The data were produced by immunoSEQ multiplex PCR, yet TCRdb's version contains in-frame clones alone and is incomplete. The sample has around 300,000 clones, around 90% seen once. Specimen: peripheral blood. These receptors were obtained from a middle-aged man with active or convalescent COVID-19.

The gene calls are TRBV4-2 and TRBJ2-7, with a possible D match to TRBD2 (6 bases). Germline V gives CDR1 LGHNA, CDR2 YNFKEQ. The CDR3 loop spans 14 amino acids. V lost 2 bases, J lost 2 bases, and 10 bases lay in between. This chain's CDR3 is CASSQLGRTYEQYF. The CDR3 coding sequence is TGTGCCAGCAGCCAACTAGGGAGGACCTACGAGCAGTACTTC.

This sequence joins TRBV9 and TRBJ1-1, with D possibly being TRBD1 (6 bases). CDR1 is SGDLS, CDR2 YYNGEE, per germline. The CDR3 has 14 residues. V was shortened by 0 bases and J by 12 bases, with 18 bases between the two germline ends. CDR3 nucleotides: TGTGCCAGCAGCGTAGAGCTCGGCGGGGGCCGAACTTTCTTT. Translated, it gives CASSVELGGGRTFF. Drawing the rest from reference TRBV9 and TRBJ1-1, the complete variable domain is DSGVTQTPKHLITATGQRVTLRCSPRSGDLSVYWYQQSLDQGLQFLIQYYNGEERAKGNILERFSAQQFPDLHSELNLSSLELGDSALYFCASSVELGGGRTFFGQGTRLTVV.

To note about this clone: Other DNA sequences from this sample encode an identical CDR3 as well. The V gene is TRBV5-5, the J gene TRBJ1-5; 7 bases line up with TRBD1. Germline CDR1 is SGHKS and CDR2 is YYEKEE (reference sequence). CDR3 length equals 14 residues. V shed 4 bases and J 5 bases; nucleotides not matched to a gene: 6. CDR3 amino acids: CASSTGTVDQPQHF. The CDR3 nucleotides read TGTGCCAGCAGCACCGGGACAGTGGATCAGCCCCAGCATTTT.

This clone was seen a single time. The gene calls are TRBV2 and TRBJ2-1; TRBD2 matches at 8 bases. The V gene end was trimmed by 4 bases and the J gene end by 4 bases; junction bases not matched to a gene: 6. CDR1 is SNHLY and CDR2 is FYNNEI in the germline V gene. This CDR3 spans 15 amino acids. CDR3 nucleotide sequence: TGTGCCAGCAGTGGGGCTAGCGGGTCTTACAATGAGCAGTTCTTC. This gives the protein CASSGASGSYNEQFF.

The chain carries TRBV7-9 and TRBJ1-2, with D hard to call. The ends were cut back, 6 bases at V and 5 bases at J, with 7 bases in the middle. This CDR3 is 11 amino acids long. The germline gives CDR1 SEHNR, CDR2 FQNEAQ (reference sequence). CDR3: CASSPTYGYTF. DNA of the CDR3: TGTGCCAGCAGTCCCACTTATGGCTACACCTTC. The full variable domain, in which reference TRBV7-9 and TRBJ1-2 provide the parts outside the CDR3, is DTGVSQNPRHKITKRGQNVTFRCDPISEHNRLYWYRQTLGQGPEFLTYFQNEAQLEKSRLLSDRFSAERPKGSFSTLEIQRTEQGDSAMYLCASSPTYGYTFGSGTRLTVV.

J is TRBJ2-5 and V is TRBV29-1; TRBD2 matches at 11 bases. Trimming removed 4 bases from V and 4 bases from J; junction bases left unmatched: 5. The V gene's germline CDR1 is SQVTM and CDR2 ANQGSEA. The CDR3 has 14 residues. The CDR3: CSVGGTSGLETQYF. The CDR3 DNA is TGCAGCGTTGGGGGGACTAGCGGTTTAGAGACCCAGTACTTC.

This clone has a single count. The chain employs TRBV18 and TRBJ1-4; D unresolved. Looked up from germline, CDR1 is KGHSH and CDR2 is LQKENI. Between the trimmed V and J ends, which lost 3 bases and 8 bases, there was a span of 10 bases. The CDR3 is 13 residues long. The CDR3 DNA reads as TGTGCCAGCTCACCTCGGGTCGGGGAAAAACTGTTTTTT. It specifies CASSPRVGEKLFF.

The CDR3 nucleotides read TGTGCCAGCACCCCCATTTGGTTAGATAATTCACCCCTCCACTTT. Its translation is CASTPIWLDNSPLHF. This chain uses TRBV5-5 with TRBJ1-6; no clear D. Trimming left V 6 bases short and J 5 bases short, with 15 bases between. Germline CDR1 reads SGHKS; CDR2 reads YYEKEE (reference sequence). The CDR3 consists of 15 residues.

This clone was detected once. This chain joins TRBV9 and TRBJ2-2; D ambiguous. Trimming shortened V by 3 bases and J by 1 base, and 10 bases separated the two germline ends. CDR3 length equals 15 residues. Germline CDR1 reads SGDLS; CDR2 reads YYNGEE. CDR3 DNA sequence: TGTGCCAGCAGCGCCTTCTCAGGGAACACCGGGGAGCTGTTTTTT. This sequence encodes CASSAFSGNTGELFF.

V gene TRBV27 combines with J gene TRBJ2-7; TRBD1 aligns across 7 bases. The CDR3 runs 15 residues. CDR1 and CDR2 from the germline V gene are MNHEY and SMNVEV (reference sequence). The trim removed 0 bases at V and 9 bases at J, leaving 11 bases unmatched. This chain's CDR3 is CASSLSTGTFSWQYF. In DNA, the CDR3 is TGTGCCAGCAGTTTATCGACAGGGACCTTTAGTTGGCAGTACTTC.

The chain employs TRBV18 and TRBJ1-1; the match to TRBD1 covers 7 bases. Germline CDR1 KGHSH, CDR2 LQKENI. The CDR3 spans 14 residues. Losses at the gene ends were 4 bases for V and 1 base for J; bases not matched to a gene: 3. CDR3 sequence (DNA): TGTGCCAGCTCACAGGGGGCTGGGAACACTGAAGCTTTCTTT. This translates into CASSQGAGNTEAFF.

The J gene is TRBJ2-1, the V gene TRBV7-8; 16 bases map to TRBD2. Trimming removed 5 bases from V and 12 bases from J; junction bases left unmatched: 10. CDR3 length: 16 amino acids. The V gene's germline CDR1 is SGHVS and CDR2 FQNEAQ. The CDR3 spells CASSIPGLAGGPGQFF. Written as DNA, the CDR3 is TGTGCCAGCAGCATCCCGGGACTAGCGGGAGGGCCTGGGCAGTTCTTC.

The chain links TRBV5-1 to TRBJ1-4; tentatively, D is TRBD1 (5 bases). The CDR3 contains 15 residues. The V end lost 4 bases, the J end lost 3 bases, and 13 bases lay between the germline ends. Per germline, CDR1 SGHRS and CDR2 YFSETQ. The CDR3 spells CASSEDTDSNEKLFF. DNA for the CDR3: TGCGCCAGCAGCGAGGACACCGACTCTAATGAAAAACTGTTTTTT.

The chain carries TRBV15 and TRBJ2-3; TRBD2 matches 10 bases. CDR1 and CDR2 (germline): LNHNV, YYDKDF (reference sequence). V gave up 0 bases and J gave up 3 bases; unmatched junction bases: 3. The CDR3 sequence is 16 residues long. The CDR3 region is CATSREAGGPTDTQYF. DNA for the CDR3: TGTGCCACCAGCAGAGAAGCGGGAGGGCCTACAGATACGCAGTATTTT.

This clone came up a few times. Other DNA sequences in this sample translate to the same CDR3. The V call is TRBV5-4, the J call TRBJ1-5; D remains ambiguous. The CDR3 has 12 residues. The germline gives CDR1 SGHNT, CDR2 YYREEE (reference sequence). V was pared by 2 bases and J by 6 bases, with 6 bases between. CDR3 protein: CASSLPGQPQHF. In nucleotides, the CDR3 is TGTGCCAGCAGCTTACCCGGTCAGCCCCAGCATTTT.

The rearrangement links TRBV19 to TRBJ2-3; the match to TRBD1 covers 10 bases. Germline V gives CDR1 LNHDA, CDR2 SQIVND (reference sequence). CDR3 length: 17 amino acids. J lost 5 bases, V lost 4 bases, and 12 bases had no gene match. The chain's CDR3 is CASSSTLWTGGEDTQYF. The CDR3 nucleotides are TGTGCCAGTAGTAGTACCCTGTGGACAGGGGGTGAAGATACGCAGTATTTT.

CDR3 DNA sequence: TGTGCCAGCAGCTTGGAGGCGAAGACCCAGTACTTC. It yields the protein CASSLEAKTQYF. J is TRBJ2-5 and V is TRBV11-2, with D possibly being TRBD2 (5 bases). Germline CDR1 reads SGHAT; CDR2 reads FQNNGV. CDR3 size: 12 residues. Trimming left V 3 bases short and J 6 bases short, with 8 bases between.

V usage is TRBV15 and J usage is TRBJ1-2, with D possibly TRBD1 on 6 matching bases. CDR3 length equals 13 residues. CDR1 and CDR2 (germline): LNHNV, YYDKDF (reference sequence). Trimming removed 2 bases from V and 8 bases from J, with 12 bases in between. The CDR3 is CATSRPEGDGYTF. The CDR3 DNA reads TGTGCCACCAGCAGACCCGAGGGGGACGGCTACACCTTC.

The chain recombines TRBV7-9 with TRBJ2-1; TRBD1 aligns across 8 bases. Germline CDR1 is SEHNR and CDR2 is FQNEAQ (reference sequence). Trimming cost V 8 bases and J 1 base; bases outside gene matches: 7. The CDR3 covers 15 residues. The CDR3 protein is CASRNTGGSYNEQFF. The CDR3 DNA reads TGTGCCAGCCGAAATACAGGGGGGTCCTACAATGAGCAGTTCTTC.

V is TRBV5-5 and J is TRBJ1-2; 8 bases line up with TRBD1. CDR1 is SGHKS and CDR2 is YYEKEE in the germline V gene (reference sequence). Trimming at V came to 6 bases and at J to 3 bases, leaving 10 bases not matched to a gene. The CDR3 sequence is 15 residues long. CDR3 DNA: TGTGCCAGCAACCTGGACAGGGAAGAATACTATGGCTACACCTTC. Translated, it gives CASNLDREEYYGYTF.

The chain couples TRBV4-2 to TRBJ2-7; TRBD1 agrees at 10 bases. This CDR3 contains 15 residues. The J segment lost 4 bases and the V segment lost 3 bases, leaving 6 bases of the junction unmatched. Per the germline V gene, CDR1 is LGHNA and CDR2 is YNFKEQ. CDR3: CASSQGTGAAYEQYF. The CDR3 DNA follows: TGTGCCAGCAGCCAGGGGACAGGGGCGGCTTACGAGCAGTACTTC.

The chain recombines TRBV28 with TRBJ2-7; 8 bases line up with TRBD1. In germline, CDR1 is MDHEN, CDR2 SYDVKM. Trimming at V came to 7 bases and at J to 3 bases, leaving 5 bases not matched to a gene. The CDR3 spans 13 residues. Written as DNA, the CDR3 is TGTGCCAGCACCAAAACAGGGGGCTACGAGCAGTACTTC. Protein: CASTKTGGYEQYF.

V gene TRBV9 combines with J gene TRBJ2-5; D not resolved. Germline lookup yields CDR1 SGDLS and CDR2 YYNGEE. The V and J ends lost 3 bases and 4 bases respectively, with 7 bases between them. This CDR3 spans 12 amino acids. CDR3 protein: CASSGSRETQYF. CDR3 in DNA: TGTGCCAGCAGCGGTAGCAGAGAGACCCAGTACTTC.

This clone was seen a single time. The CDR3 reads CASSQDRGQGANVLTF. Written as DNA, the CDR3 is TGCGCCAGCAGCCAAGACAGGGGGCAAGGGGCCAACGTCCTGACTTTC. The chain uses TRBV4-3 and TRBJ2-6, with 8 bases lining up with TRBD1. The CDR3 has 16 residues. The germline V gene encodes CDR1 LGHNA and CDR2 YSLEER. V trimming: 0 bases; J trimming: 4 bases; junction bases outside the gene matches: 2.

The sample holds a few counts of this clone. V gene TRBV18 combines with J gene TRBJ1-6, with a weak D call TRBD1 (6 bases). This CDR3 has 16 residues. V lost 3 bases to trimming and J lost 9 bases, with 18 bases between them. Germline loops: CDR1 KGHSH, CDR2 LQKENI. This CDR3 is CASSPEQGGGISPLHF. In DNA form, the CDR3 reads TGTGCCAGCTCACCTGAACAAGGGGGGGGGATTTCACCCCTCCACTTT.

The genes are TRBV3-1 (or the pseudogene TRBV3-2) and TRBJ2-2, with a tentative D call TRBD1 (5 bases). Trimming pared 4 bases from V and 0 bases from J, leaving 9 bases between. There are 15 residues in the CDR3. Germline assignment: CDR1 LGHDT and CDR2 YNNKEL (reference sequence). The CDR3 region is CASSRQQANTGELFF. CDR3 nucleotides: TGTGCCAGCAGCCGACAACAGGCGAACACCGGGGAGCTGTTTTTT.

The rearrangement links TRBV30 to TRBJ1-4; D is unresolved. This CDR3 comprises 11 residues. Germline V lookup: CDR1 GTSNPN, CDR2 SVGIG (reference sequence). V was shortened by 1 base and J by 7 bases, with 4 bases between the two germline ends. DNA of the CDR3: TGTGCCTGGAGTGCCCGTGAAAAACTGTTTTTT. Translating gives CAWSAREKLFF.